A selection of T cell receptor beta chains follows, all from one sample in a study of cytomegalovirus exposure and HLA in healthy donors. Profiled with immunoSEQ multiplex PCR; TCRdb holds only in-frame clones, not every one. This sample carries 75,000 to 100,000 clones, around 72% of them seen once, and the ten largest clones take approximately 11%. Sequencing input: PBMCs. The origin of the receptors is a man younger than 35 in good health and CMV-seropositive. Both conserved end residues are part of each CDR3. The D gene is left open where the match is weak. Size is stated for part of the rows, as once, few or many counts, or as a class when the clone is expanded.

>TRBJ1-4|once|TRBV4-1|-
TGCGCCAGCAGCCAAGATCGCGGGTTAGGAGAAAAACTGTTTTTT
CASSQDRGLGEKLFF
>TRBJ2-5|-|TRBV4-2|-
TGTGCCAGCAGCCAAGTCCAGCCAAGTGGGGGCCGAGGAGAGACCCAGTACTTC
CASSQVQPSGGRGETQYF
>TRBJ1-1|-|TRBV2|-
TGTGCCAGCAGTGACTGGGACTTTGAAGCTTTCTTT
CASSDWDFEAFF
>TRBJ2-7|-|TRBV27|-
TGTGCCAGCAGTTTACGGCTTGCAGGGTACGAGCAGTACTTC
CASSLRLAGYEQYF
>TRBJ1-1|once|TRBV27|TRBD1
TGTGCCAGCAGAGCAGGGGGCCCGAACACTGAAGCTTTCTTT
CASRAGGPNTEAFF
>TRBJ2-7|-|TRBV7-2|TRBD2
TGTGCCAGCAGCGCGACTAGCGGGGGGGCTGTCGAGCAGTACTTC
CASSATSGGAVEQYF
>TRBJ2-5|few|TRBV6-5|-
TGTGCCAGCAGTTACTCGGGGGCGTACCAAGAGACCCAGTACTTC
CASSYSGAYQETQYF
>TRBJ2-2|-|TRBV19|TRBD2
TGTGCCAGTAGGGGTAGCGGGGCACGCACCGGGGAGCTGTTTTTT
CASRGSGARTGELFF
>TRBJ1-4|once|TRBV4-1|-
TGCGCCAGCAGCCAAGAGGAGGGTATGAAGGAAAAACTGTTTTTT
CASSQEEGMKEKLFF
>TRBJ2-7|once|TRBV21-1|-
TGTGCCAGCCTCCACCCGTACCCCGCGTGCTACGAGCAGTACTTC
CASLHPYPACYEQYF
>TRBJ1-5|-|TRBV27|-
TGTGCCAGCAGTGGGGGAGGTAATCAGCCCCAGCATTTT
CASSGGGNQPQHF
>TRBJ1-1|-|TRBV19|-
TGTGCCAGTAACTCCCACACGAAGGGGACTGAAGCTTTCTTT
CASNSHTKGTEAFF
>TRBJ1-2|-|TRBV27|-
TGTGCCAGCAAAGTTAGGACAGCTCTCGATGGCTACACCTTC
CASKVRTALDGYTF
>TRBJ1-1|-|TRBV10-2|-
TGCGCCAGCAGGCTACAGGGATCGAACACTGAAGCTTTCTTT
CASRLQGSNTEAFF
>TRBJ2-3|-|TRBV28|TRBD2
TGTGCCAGCAGTTTATCTGGCGGGGGGGGCACAGATACGCAGTATTTT
CASSLSGGGGTDTQYF
>TRBJ1-5|-|TRBV6-4|-
TGTGCCAGCATTACCCCTACAGATATGTATAGCAATCAGCCCCAGCATTTT
CASITPTDMYSNQPQHF
>TRBJ2-1|-|TRBV6-4|TRBD2
TGTGCCAGCAGTCCGCGGGGGGACCGCAATGAGCAGTTCTTC
CASSPRGDRNEQFF
>TRBJ2-7|-|TRBV19|-
TGTGCCAGTAGTATATTCCCCGGGACAAACATCTACGAGCAGTACTTC
CASSIFPGTNIYEQYF
>TRBJ1-1|few|TRBV19|-
TGTGCCAGTAGTATCCTCCCAACAGGGCTGAACACTGAAGCTTTCTTT
CASSILPTGLNTEAFF
>TRBJ2-3|few|TRBV5-1|TRBD1
TGCGCCAGCAGCTTGGCCGGGACAGGGGGCGCGACAGATACGCAGTATTTT
CASSLAGTGGATDTQYF
>TRBJ1-1|-|TRBV6-4|-
TGTGCCAGCAGACGGGATATGAACACTGAAGCTTTCTTT
CASRRDMNTEAFF
>TRBJ2-3|-|TRBV2|TRBD1
TGTGCCAGCAGAAGGGACAGGGGCACAGATACGCAGTATTTT
CASRRDRGTDTQYF
>TRBJ1-5|-|TRBV7-8|-
TGTGCCAGCAGCTTAGTGGCAGGGCTTAGGCAGCCCCAGCATTTT
CASSLVAGLRQPQHF
>TRBJ2-5|-|TRBV6-5|-
TGTGCCAGCACCGCCCTGCCTAGGGAGACCCAGTACTTC
CASTALPRETQYF
>TRBJ1-2|once|TRBV5-1|-
TGCGCCAGCAGCTGGGAGGGCTCCGGGCCCTATGGCTACACCTTC
CASSWEGSGPYGYTF
>TRBJ2-5|-|TRBV11-1|TRBD2
TGTGCCAGCAATCTTCTAGAGCGGGGGCCAGGGGAGACCCAGTACTTC
CASNLLERGPGETQYF
>TRBJ1-6|few|TRBV6-1|TRBD1
TGTGCCAGCAGTGAAGGACAGGGACGCTCCTATAATTCACCCCTCCACTTT
CASSEGQGRSYNSPLHF
>TRBJ2-7|-|TRBV27|-
TGTGCCAGCAGTCCCGGTTACGACTACGAGCAGTACTTC
CASSPGYDYEQYF
>TRBJ1-1|-|TRBV4-1|TRBD1
TGCGCCAGCAGCCAAATGGCGGGGCAGGGGGCCTTCTTGAACACTGAAGCTTTCTTT
CASSQMAGQGAFLNTEAFF
>TRBJ2-1|few|TRBV7-9|TRBD2
TGTGCCAGCAGCTTAGGCGGTAGCGGGGGGGCTGATGAGCAGTTCTTC
CASSLGGSGGADEQFF
>TRBJ1-5|-|TRBV19|TRBD1
TGTGCCAGTAGTATACAGACAGGGGCAGGTAATCAGCCCCAGCATTTT
CASSIQTGAGNQPQHF
>TRBJ1-2|-|TRBV19|-
TGTGCCAGTAGTCCCCTTACTACGGGCTACACCTTC
CASSPLTTGYTF
>TRBJ2-1|-|TRBV7-2|TRBD2
TGTGCCAGCAGCTTATTGGCTAGCGGGGGGGTGGATGAGCAGTTCTTC
CASSLLASGGVDEQFF